Listed below are T cell receptor beta chains from one sample, sequenced in a study of STAT3 mutations in large granular lymphocyte leukemia. Repertoires were generated with immunoSEQ multiplex PCR, while TCRdb's copy carries only in-frame clones and drops some. The data show 40,000 to 50,000 clones, with 81% seen just once and less than 0.55% held by the top ten. The sample comprised PBMCs. The receptors stem from a human donor with T large granular lymphocyte leukemia. Some clones in this sample may be carry-over from other donors' samples. Each CDR3 is given with its conserved first and last residue. D genes are given only for firm matches. A clone size is listed for some rows: how often the clone was seen (once, few, many), or a class if it is expanded.

V: TRBV5-8
J: TRBJ1-4
D: NA
size: NA
DNA: TGTGCCAGCATCCGAACAGGGACGAATGAAAAACTGTTTTTT
CDR3: CASIRTGTNEKLFF

V: TRBV30
J: TRBJ1-2
D: NA
size: NA
DNA: TGTGCCTGGAGCATTATCCAGGGTAATGGCTACACCTTC
CDR3: CAWSIIQGNGYTF

V: TRBV7-6
J: TRBJ1-1
D: NA
size: NA
DNA: TGTGCCAGCAGCTCGCCAAACACTGAAGCTTTCTTT
CDR3: CASSSPNTEAFF

V: TRBV6-5
J: TRBJ1-6
D: TRBD1
size: NA
DNA: TGTGCCAGCAGTTCGGGACAGTGGGGCCCGCGGTCACCCCTCCACTTT
CDR3: CASSSGQWGPRSPLHF

V: TRBV6-5
J: TRBJ1-4
D: NA
size: few
DNA: TGTGCCAGCAGTTACTCCTTCACGGCAACTAATGAAAAACTGTTTTTT
CDR3: CASSYSFTATNEKLFF

V: TRBV11-3
J: TRBJ2-2
D: NA
size: NA
DNA: TGTGCCAGCAGCTTAGGCGGGGCGGGGGAGCTGTTTTTT
CDR3: CASSLGGAGELFF

V: TRBV2
J: TRBJ1-5
D: NA
size: NA
DNA: TGTGCCAGCAGTGAACAGGGAGTCGGTCAGCCCCAGCATTTT
CDR3: CASSEQGVGQPQHF

V: TRBV5-1
J: TRBJ2-3
D: NA
size: NA
DNA: TGCGCCAGCAGCTTGGCCGGCACAGATACGCAGTATTTT
CDR3: CASSLAGTDTQYF

V: TRBV5-1
J: TRBJ2-3
D: TRBD2
size: NA
DNA: TGCGCCAGCAGCTTAATTAGCGGGGGGAGCACAGATACGCAGTATTTT
CDR3: CASSLISGGSTDTQYF

V: TRBV4-2
J: TRBJ1-2
D: NA
size: once
DNA: TGTGCCAGCAGCCAATCGGGGTGGAGAGGGGCCAACTATGGCTACACCTTC
CDR3: CASSQSGWRGANYGYTF

V: TRBV7-2
J: TRBJ1-2
D: NA
size: once
DNA: TGTGCCAGCAGCTTAGGGAGTTCCTATGGCTACACCTTC
CDR3: CASSLGSSYGYTF

V: TRBV20-1
J: TRBJ1-2
D: NA
size: NA
DNA: TGCAGTGCCAACGCCGACGGCTACACCTTC
CDR3: CSANADGYTF

V: TRBV11-2
J: TRBJ1-1
D: NA
size: few
DNA: TGTGCCAGCAGATCGAGACAGGCATGGAACACTGAAGCTTTCTTT
CDR3: CASRSRQAWNTEAFF

V: TRBV28
J: TRBJ2-7
D: TRBD1
size: NA
DNA: TGTGCCAGCAGATCGGGACAGGGAACCCCCCACGAGCAGTACTTC
CDR3: CASRSGQGTPHEQYF

V: TRBV6-5
J: TRBJ2-7
D: TRBD1
size: once
DNA: TGTGCCAGCAGTTACAGTAGGACAGGGGCCTACGAGCAGTACTTC
CDR3: CASSYSRTGAYEQYF

V: TRBV19
J: TRBJ2-7
D: TRBD1
size: NA
DNA: TGTGCCAGTAGTCCGACAGGGGGCAGCTACGAGCAGTACTTC
CDR3: CASSPTGGSYEQYF

V: TRBV5-8
J: TRBJ2-3
D: NA
size: NA
DNA: TGTGCCAGCAGCGCCGACCCGACAGACGAGGGGGATACGCAGTATTTT
CDR3: CASSADPTDEGDTQYF

V: TRBV19
J: TRBJ1-1
D: NA
size: NA
DNA: TGTGCCAGTAGTATCGTGGGGGAGGGAGCGGCTTTCTTT
CDR3: CASSIVGEGAAFF

V: TRBV19
J: TRBJ1-5
D: TRBD1
size: few
DNA: TGTGCCAGCCGACAGGGAAATCAGCCCCAGCATTTT
CDR3: CASRQGNQPQHF

V: TRBV5-7
J: TRBJ1-1
D: NA
size: NA
DNA: TGTGCCAGCAGCAAACCTCTCCAGGGGACGAACACTGAAGCTTTCTTT
CDR3: CASSKPLQGTNTEAFF

V: TRBV2
J: TRBJ2-3
D: NA
size: NA
DNA: TGTGCCAGCAGACTCTGGGGGAACACAGATACGCAGTATTTT
CDR3: CASRLWGNTDTQYF

V: TRBV18
J: TRBJ1-5
D: NA
size: once
DNA: TGTGCCAGCTCACCGGACGGAAATAGCAATCAGCCCCAGCATTTT
CDR3: CASSPDGNSNQPQHF

V: TRBV28
J: TRBJ1-1
D: NA
size: NA
DNA: TGTGCCAGCAGTTCGGCCAAGAACACTGAAGCTTTCTTT
CDR3: CASSSAKNTEAFF

V: TRBV16
J: TRBJ2-5
D: TRBD2
size: NA
DNA: TGTGCCAGCAGTACCTTGGCGGGGGGTCAAGAGACCCAGTACTTC
CDR3: CASSTLAGGQETQYF

V: TRBV4-2
J: TRBJ2-1
D: NA
size: few
DNA: TGTGCCAGCAGCCAAGAGTTACGGGGGCAGGCAATACAGCAGTTCTTC
CDR3: CASSQELRGQAIQQFF

V: TRBV2
J: TRBJ2-1
D: NA
size: NA
DNA: TGTGCCAGCAGGGCCGTCGGCAATGAGCAGTTCTTC
CDR3: CASRAVGNEQFF

V: TRBV6-5
J: TRBJ2-2
D: TRBD2
size: NA
DNA: TGTGCCAGCAGTTACTTCCTAGCGGGGGGGCCCACACAGCTGTTTTTT
CDR3: CASSYFLAGGPTQLFF

V: TRBV19
J: TRBJ1-5
D: NA
size: NA
DNA: TGTGCCAGTAGTAAAGTCAATCAGCCCCAGCATTTT
CDR3: CASSKVNQPQHF

V: TRBV20-1
J: TRBJ2-5
D: NA
size: NA
DNA: TGCAGTGCTAGAGGCGGTGGGACCCAGTACTTC
CDR3: CSARGGGTQYF

V: TRBV5-1
J: TRBJ2-3
D: TRBD1
size: NA
DNA: TGCGCCAGCAGCCTAGACAGGGCCCTCACAGATACGCAGTATTTT
CDR3: CASSLDRALTDTQYF

V: TRBV7-2
J: TRBJ2-1
D: TRBD1
size: NA
DNA: TGTGCCAGCAGCTTACGACAGGGCGATGAGCAGTTCTTC
CDR3: CASSLRQGDEQFF

V: TRBV30
J: TRBJ2-3
D: NA
size: NA
DNA: TGTGCCTGGAGTGTTGGACCAAACACAGATACGCAGTATTTT
CDR3: CAWSVGPNTDTQYF

V: TRBV2
J: TRBJ1-6
D: NA
size: NA
DNA: TGTGCCAGCAGTGAGGTACGGGATTCACCCCTCCACTTT
CDR3: CASSEVRDSPLHF

V: TRBV11-2
J: TRBJ1-1
D: TRBD1
size: NA
DNA: TGTGCCAGCTTAGGGACAGCCGATGAAGCTTTCTTT
CDR3: CASLGTADEAFF

V: TRBV11-2
J: TRBJ1-4
D: NA
size: NA
DNA: TGTGCCAGCAATCAGGGAGCAACTAATGAAAAACTGTTTTTT
CDR3: CASNQGATNEKLFF

V: TRBV2
J: TRBJ1-2
D: TRBD1
size: NA
DNA: TGTGCCAGCATATTGACAGGGGATGGCTACACCTTC
CDR3: CASILTGDGYTF

V: TRBV5-1
J: TRBJ2-7
D: NA
size: NA
DNA: TGCGCCAGCAGCTTTTGGACAACCACCTACGAGCAGTACTTC
CDR3: CASSFWTTTYEQYF

V: TRBV4-1
J: TRBJ1-5
D: NA
size: NA
DNA: TGCGCCAGCAGCCAAGATAGGGCGCGGGGTCAGCCCCAGCATTTT
CDR3: CASSQDRARGQPQHF

V: TRBV15
J: TRBJ1-6
D: TRBD1
size: NA
DNA: TGTGCCACCAGCTTGGGACAGGGGGGATCACCCCTCCACTTT
CDR3: CATSLGQGGSPLHF

V: TRBV7-9
J: TRBJ2-1
D: TRBD1
size: NA
DNA: TGTGCCAGCAGCTTCCGTCGGGCGGCAGGGGGTGTAGTAAATGAGCAGTTCTTC
CDR3: CASSFRRAAGGVVNEQFF

V: TRBV7-2
J: TRBJ2-7
D: TRBD1
size: NA
DNA: TGTGCCAGCAGCCCAGACAGGGCCTACGAGCAGTACTTC
CDR3: CASSPDRAYEQYF

V: TRBV21-1
J: TRBJ1-2
D: NA
size: NA
DNA: TGTGCCAGCAGCGAGGACAGTACTCCTACCTGGATCGTTCCTAACTATGGCTACACCTTC
CDR3: CASSEDSTPTWIVPNYGYTF

V: TRBV14
J: TRBJ1-4
D: NA
size: few
DNA: TGTGCCAGCAGCCAAGATCCGGGGGGGAATGAAAAACTGTTTTTT
CDR3: CASSQDPGGNEKLFF

V: TRBV28
J: TRBJ1-6
D: TRBD1
size: NA
DNA: TGTGCCAGCAGTCAATCCGGGACAGATGGTTCACCCCTCCACTTT
CDR3: CASSQSGTDGSPLHF

V: TRBV7-2
J: TRBJ1-2
D: TRBD1
size: NA
DNA: TGTGCCAGCAGCTCAGGACAGGGGGCGAGGCCCATCTATTTC
CDR3: CASSSGQGARPIYF

V: TRBV6-5
J: TRBJ1-3
D: NA
size: NA
DNA: TGTGCCAGCAGAGCGCAGGGAGACACCATATATTTT
CDR3: CASRAQGDTIYF

V: TRBV5-4
J: TRBJ2-5
D: TRBD2
size: NA
DNA: TGTGCCAGCAGCCCCCTAGCGGGGGACCAAGAGACCCAGTACTTC
CDR3: CASSPLAGDQETQYF

V: TRBV6-6
J: TRBJ2-1
D: TRBD2
size: NA
DNA: TGTGCCAGCAGCCACGGGGGGGCCGGCAATGAGCAGTTCTTC
CDR3: CASSHGGAGNEQFF

V: TRBV5-1
J: TRBJ2-7
D: TRBD2
size: NA
DNA: TGCGCCAGCAGCTCGGGAGGGGTGAGGGGGGAGCAGTACTTC
CDR3: CASSSGGVRGEQYF

V: TRBV10-3
J: TRBJ1-1
D: NA
size: NA
DNA: TGTGCCACTACGGACAGGAACACTGAAGCTTTCTTT
CDR3: CATTDRNTEAFF

V: TRBV18
J: TRBJ2-3
D: TRBD2
size: NA
DNA: TGTGCCAGCTCACCAAAGCGGGGCGGTATACAGGATACGCAGTATTTT
CDR3: CASSPKRGGIQDTQYF

V: TRBV28
J: TRBJ1-5
D: NA
size: NA
DNA: TGTGCCAGCAGTTTATTCCAGTCCAATCAGCCCCAGCATTTT
CDR3: CASSLFQSNQPQHF

V: TRBV9
J: TRBJ1-6
D: NA
size: NA
DNA: TGTGCCAGCAGCTTCCAAAGGGACGGGGATTCACCCCTCCACTTT
CDR3: CASSFQRDGDSPLHF

V: TRBV2
J: TRBJ2-3
D: NA
size: NA
DNA: TGTGCCAGCAGTGACATGAGGGTTGCAGATACGCAGTATTTT
CDR3: CASSDMRVADTQYF

V: TRBV30
J: TRBJ2-2
D: NA
size: NA
DNA: TGTGCCTGGACCTCACGGGGTACCGGGGAGCTGTTTTTT
CDR3: CAWTSRGTGELFF

V: TRBV12-2
J: TRBJ1-5
D: NA
size: NA
DNA: TGTGCAAGTCGCTTCTCAGGGGGTGACTTATATAGCAATCAGCCCCAGCATTTT
CDR3: CASRFSGGDLYSNQPQHF

V: TRBV5-4
J: TRBJ2-5
D: TRBD2
size: NA
DNA: TGTGCCAGCAGCTTAGCGCGGGGGAGAGAGACCCAGTACTTC
CDR3: CASSLARGRETQYF

V: TRBV30
J: TRBJ2-5
D: TRBD1
size: NA
DNA: TGTGCCTGCATGGACAGGGGGTCGTTTCTTGGAGAGACCCAGTACTTC
CDR3: CACMDRGSFLGETQYF

V: TRBV4-1
J: TRBJ1-5
D: NA
size: NA
DNA: TGCGCCAGCAGCCAAGCCGTGTCAGAGGGGAATCAGCCCCAGCATTTT
CDR3: CASSQAVSEGNQPQHF